This TCR beta chain was sequenced for a study of T cell responses to AZD1222 COVID-19 vaccine. This CDR3 region has 13 residues. Germline V gives CDR1 SGHTA, CDR2 FQGTGA. V dropped 5 bases and J dropped 7 bases, with 9 bases sitting between them. Using immunoSEQ multiplex PCR, the repertoire was profiled, and TCRdb retains in-frame clones only, with some absent. The sample consists of fewer than 55,000 clones, nearly 85% of them appearing once. This clonotype originated in an adult in good health. Sequenced here: peripheral blood, sampled on day 0 of AZD1222 vaccination. The chain links TRBV7-3 to TRBJ1-6; D unresolved. CDR3 coding DNA: TGTGCCAGCAGCCCGGGAGCAAATTCACCCCTCCACTTT. Translated, it gives CASSPGANSPLHF. Variable domain in full (rest from reference TRBV7-3 and TRBJ1-6): GAGVSQTPSNKVTEKGKYVELRCDPISGHTALYWYRQSLGQGPEFLIYFQGTGAADDSGLPNDRFFAVRPEGSVSTLKIQRTERGDSAVYLCASSPGANSPLHFGNGTRLTVT.